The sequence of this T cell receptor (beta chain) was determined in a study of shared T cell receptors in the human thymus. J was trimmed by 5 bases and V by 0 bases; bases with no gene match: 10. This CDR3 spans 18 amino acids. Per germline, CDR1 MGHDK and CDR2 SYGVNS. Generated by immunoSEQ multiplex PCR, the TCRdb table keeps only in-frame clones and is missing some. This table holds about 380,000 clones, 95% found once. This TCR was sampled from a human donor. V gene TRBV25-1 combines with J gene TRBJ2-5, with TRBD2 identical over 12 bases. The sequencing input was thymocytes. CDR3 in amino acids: CASSEYPGTSGPVETQYF. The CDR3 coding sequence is TGTGCCAGCAGTGAATATCCCGGGACTAGCGGGCCAGTGGAGACCCAGTACTTC.